Each of the 24 T cell receptor beta chains below was sequenced from the same sample in a study of T cell responses to AZD1222 COVID-19 vaccine. Some clones are missing from TCRdb's copy, which holds only in-frame ones; the method was immunoSEQ multiplex PCR. The table records some 54,000 clones, 89% of them present only once. The specimen was peripheral blood, collected on day 0 of AZD1222 vaccination. All receptors derive from an adult in good health.

The chain joins TRBV13 to TRBJ1-3; possibly TRBD1 for D (5 bases). V lost 1 base to trimming and J lost 0 bases, with 7 bases between them. CDR3 length equals 15 residues. In germline, CDR1 is PRHDT, CDR2 FYEKMQ (reference sequence). The CDR3 reads CASSLAGSSGNTIYF. DNA for the CDR3: TGTGCCAGCAGCTTAGCAGGGAGCTCTGGAAACACCATATATTTT.

The genes are TRBV5-8 and TRBJ2-7; maybe TRBD2 (5 bases). Trimming removed 2 bases at V and 2 bases at J, with 8 bases between. Germline V gene sequence: CDR1 SGHTS, CDR2 YDEGEE. There are 13 residues in the CDR3. The DNA for the CDR3 is TGTGCCAGCAGCTTAGAACTAGCCTACGAGCAGTACTTC. Translation gives CASSLELAYEQYF.

V gene TRBV5-1 combines with J gene TRBJ2-5; D might be TRBD1 or TRBD2, each matching 5 bases. Germline V gene sequence: CDR1 SGHRS, CDR2 YFSETQ. This CDR3 has 15 residues. Trimming pared 4 bases from V and 0 bases from J, leaving 13 bases between. CDR3 residues: CASSADVGDQETQYF. In nucleotides, the CDR3 is TGCGCCAGCAGCGCCGATGTGGGGGACCAAGAGACCCAGTACTTC.

This chain links TRBV7-8 with TRBJ1-6; D uncertain. The CDR3 totals 13 residues. The germline V and J ends were trimmed by 6 bases and 7 bases, with 10 bases remaining between them. CDR1 is SGHVS and CDR2 is FQNEAQ in the germline V gene. CDR3 bases: TGTGCCAGCAGTTCGGGTAACAATTCACCCCTCCACTTT. This sequence encodes CASSSGNNSPLHF.

The chain employs TRBV7-8 and TRBJ1-5; 8 bases agree with TRBD1. Germline V gene data show CDR1 as SGHVS and CDR2 as FQNEAQ. V lost 1 base and J lost 3; bases outside the gene matches: 11. The CDR3 extends over 18 amino acids. The CDR3 DNA sequence: TGTGCCAGCAGCTTAGAGGTCGGGACAGGACCTTTCAATCAGCCCCAGCATTTT. Translating it yields CASSLEVGTGPFNQPQHF.

The chain is built from TRBV10-3 and TRBJ2-7, with TRBD2 matching 7 bases. The V segment lost 6 bases and the J segment 4 bases; nucleotides outside the gene matches: 6. Per the germline V gene, CDR1 is ENHRY and CDR2 is SYGVKD. CDR3 length equals 13 residues. The CDR3 region is CAIRLGGSYEQYF. CDR3 DNA: TGTGCCATCAGGTTGGGCGGGAGTTACGAGCAGTACTTC.

The chain has TRBV6-2 or TRBV6-3 and TRBJ1-1; D is unresolved. Trimming pared 3 bases from V and 2 bases from J, leaving 4 bases between. Germline CDR1 MNHEY, CDR2 SVGEGT. This CDR3 has 12 residues. DNA for the CDR3: TGTGCCAGCAGTTATCTTAACACTGAAGCTTTCTTT. Translated, it gives CASSYLNTEAFF.

This clone occurred once. This chain joins TRBV9 and TRBJ2-5; D call uncertain. CDR3 length equals 14 residues. Germline assignment: CDR1 SGDLS and CDR2 YYNGEE. V lost 4 bases and J lost 0, with 10 bases in between. The CDR3 bases are TGTGCCAGCAGCCCTCGCCGTGACCAAGAGACCCAGTACTTC. This encodes CASSPRRDQETQYF.

This chain links TRBV3-1 (or the pseudogene TRBV3-2) with TRBJ2-2; D is uncertain. This CDR3 has 14 residues. V gave up 4 bases and J gave up 2 bases, with 8 bases separating them. In germline, CDR1 is LGHDT, CDR2 YNNKEL (reference sequence). CDR3 loop: CASSLTGNTGELFF. The DNA of the CDR3 is TGTGCCAGCAGCCTTACTGGCAACACCGGGGAGCTGTTTTTT.

The CDR3 DNA follows: TGTGCCAGCAGTTACGGGCACCTTAGTGAAAAACTGTTTTTT. Encoded protein: CASSYGHLSEKLFF. This chain uses TRBV6-6 with TRBJ1-4; D unclear. V lost 2 bases and J lost 7, with 11 bases in between. This CDR3 comprises 14 residues. Looked up from germline, CDR1 is MNHNY and CDR2 is SVGAGI (reference sequence).

The DNA of the CDR3 is TGTGCCAGCTCACCACCATTCGGGGTCGTCAATAAAGATGCTTTCTTT. Encoded protein: CASSPPFGVVNKDAFF. The V call is TRBV18, the J call TRBJ1-1; D uncertain. The CDR3 is made up of 16 amino acids. The germline V and J ends were trimmed by 0 bases and 11 bases, with 22 bases remaining between them. The germline gives CDR1 KGHSH, CDR2 LQKENI.

This sequence joins TRBV2 and TRBJ2-3; 8 bases are shared with TRBD2. The trim removed 6 bases at V and 0 bases at J, leaving 8 bases unmatched. The germline V gene has CDR1 SNHLY and CDR2 FYNNEI. This CDR3 region has 16 residues. In DNA, the CDR3 is TGTGCCAGCAGAGGACTAGCTGTGACGAGCACAGATACGCAGTATTTT. It translates to CASRGLAVTSTDTQYF. Combining the CDR3 with reference TRBV2 and TRBJ2-3 gives the whole variable domain EPEVTQTPSHQVTQMGQEVILRCVPISNHLYFYWYRQILGQKVEFLVSFYNNEISEKSEIFDDQFSVERPDGSNFTLKIRSTKLEDSAMYFCASRGLAVTSTDTQYFGPGTRLTVL.

The rearrangement links TRBV4-1 to TRBJ2-7, with a tentative D call TRBD2 (6 bases). Germline loops: CDR1 MGHRA, CDR2 YSYEKL. Deletions cut 3 bases from V and 0 bases from J, with 6 bases between. CDR3 length: 13 residues. CDR3 in amino acids: CASSHGSSYEQYF. Here the CDR3 DNA reads TGCGCCAGCAGCCACGGGAGCTCCTACGAGCAGTACTTC.

J is TRBJ1-4 and V is TRBV10-3; 9 bases match TRBD1. The CDR3 contains 15 residues. V was clipped by 6 bases and J by 8 bases; unmatched bases: 10. CDR1 and CDR2 from the germline V gene are ENHRY and SYGVKD. The CDR3 region is CAIRGDGTGSEKLFF. DNA for the CDR3: TGTGCCATCAGGGGGGACGGGACAGGGAGCGAAAAACTGTTTTTT.

The J gene is TRBJ1-4, the V gene TRBV3-1 (or the pseudogene TRBV3-2); a possible D gene is TRBD1 (6 bases). The CDR3 runs 15 residues. Trimming pared 4 bases from V and 8 bases from J, leaving 17 bases between. CDR1 LGHDT and CDR2 YNNKEL come from the germline V gene (reference sequence). CDR3 region: CASSLDRFDGEKLFF. CDR3 in DNA: TGTGCCAGCAGCCTCGACAGGTTTGATGGGGAAAAACTGTTTTTT.

CDR3: CASSLVGGGISNQPQHF. The CDR3 DNA reads TGTGCCAGCAGCTTGGTCGGGGGCGGAATTAGCAATCAGCCCCAGCATTTT. The chain carries TRBV5-8 and TRBJ1-5, with a tentative D call TRBD1 (6 bases). The CDR3 spans 17 residues. The V gene lost 0 bases and the J gene lost 0 bases, with 13 bases spanning the gap. The germline gives CDR1 SGHTS, CDR2 YDEGEE.

The V call is TRBV5-1, the J call TRBJ2-2, with TRBD2 matching 7 bases. The germline V gene encodes CDR1 SGHRS and CDR2 YFSETQ. This CDR3 contains 16 residues. Trimming took 1 base from V and 5 from J; bases not matched to a gene: 8. Here the CDR3 reads CASSLRSSGVTGELFF. CDR3 DNA sequence: TGCGCCAGCAGCTTGCGGTCTAGCGGAGTAACCGGGGAGCTGTTTTTT.

V is TRBV3-1 (or the pseudogene TRBV3-2) and J is TRBJ1-4, with D hard to call. The length of the CDR3 is 15 residues. The V gene's germline CDR1 is LGHDT and CDR2 YNNKEL (reference sequence). V gave up 5 bases and J gave up 0 bases, with 10 bases separating them. The CDR3 sequence: CASSSSEATNEKLFF. Written as DNA, the CDR3 is TGTGCCAGCAGCTCCTCGGAGGCAACTAATGAAAAACTGTTTTTT.

V is TRBV5-8 and J is TRBJ2-3; D remains ambiguous. The germline V gene has CDR1 SGHTS and CDR2 YDEGEE. The CDR3 has 15 residues. V shed 0 bases and J shed 2 bases, with 10 bases lying between them. CDR3 in DNA: TGTGCCAGCAGCTTGGGAGGAGCGAACACAGATACGCAGTATTTT. Protein: CASSLGGANTDTQYF.

The rearrangement uses TRBV9 and TRBJ1-5; 8 bases are shared with TRBD1. CDR3 size: 14 residues. V lost 3 bases, J lost 10 bases, and 9 bases stayed unmatched. CDR1 SGDLS and CDR2 YYNGEE come from the germline V gene. The DNA of the CDR3 is TGTGCCAGCAGCGGAGGGACAGGTCTTCAACCCCAGCATTTT. Its protein is CASSGGTGLQPQHF.

V gene TRBV7-9 combines with J gene TRBJ2-5, with D maybe TRBD2 (5 bases). Germline-derived CDR1 and CDR2 are SEHNR and FQNEAQ (reference sequence). The CDR3 sequence is 12 residues long. The V end lost 6 bases, the J end lost 1 base, and 6 bases lay between the germline ends. Here the CDR3 DNA reads TGTGCCAGCAGTGCGGGCCAAGAGACCCAGTACTTC. Its protein is CASSAGQETQYF.

This chain joins TRBV6-6 and TRBJ1-5; 7 bases align to TRBD1. After removal of 6 bases from V and 6 bases from J, the junction contained 8 bases not matched to a gene. The CDR3 sequence is 14 residues long. Germline V gene sequence: CDR1 MNHNY, CDR2 SVGAGI (reference sequence). The chain's CDR3 is CASRRQGGGQPQHF. The CDR3 nucleotides read TGTGCCAGCAGAAGACAGGGTGGCGGTCAGCCCCAGCATTTT.

This sequence joins TRBV29-1 and TRBJ1-2, with 9 nucleotides matching TRBD1. This CDR3 is 13 amino acids long. V shed 6 bases and J 7 bases; nucleotides not matched to a gene: 9. Germline CDR1 is SQVTM and CDR2 is ANQGSEA. CDR3 bases: TGCAGCGTATCCGGGACAGGGTATTCTGGCTACACCTTC. It is translated as CSVSGTGYSGYTF.

This chain uses TRBV28 with TRBJ2-3, with 7 nucleotides matching TRBD2. After removal of 8 bases from V and 3 bases from J, the junction contained 5 bases not matched to a gene. The CDR3 consists of 13 residues. Germline CDR1 and CDR2: MDHEN and SYDVKM. CDR3 sequence: CASCWGGTDTQYF. CDR3 in DNA: TGTGCCAGCTGTTGGGGGGGGACAGATACGCAGTATTTT.